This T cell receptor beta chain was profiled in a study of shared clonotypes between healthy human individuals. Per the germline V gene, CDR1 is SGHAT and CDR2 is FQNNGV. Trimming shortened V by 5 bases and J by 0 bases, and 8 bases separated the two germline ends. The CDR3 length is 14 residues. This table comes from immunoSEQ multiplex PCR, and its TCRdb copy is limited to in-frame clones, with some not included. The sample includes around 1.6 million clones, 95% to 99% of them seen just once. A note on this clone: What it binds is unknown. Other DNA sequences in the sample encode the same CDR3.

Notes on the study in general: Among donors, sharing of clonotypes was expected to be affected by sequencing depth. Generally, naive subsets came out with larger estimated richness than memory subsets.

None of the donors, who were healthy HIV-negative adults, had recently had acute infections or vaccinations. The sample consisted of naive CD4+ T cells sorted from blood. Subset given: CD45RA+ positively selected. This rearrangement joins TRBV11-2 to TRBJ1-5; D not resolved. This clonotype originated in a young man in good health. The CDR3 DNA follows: TGTGCCAGCAGCCTGGCGGGTAGCAATCAGCCCCAGCATTTT. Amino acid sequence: CASSLAGSNQPQHF.